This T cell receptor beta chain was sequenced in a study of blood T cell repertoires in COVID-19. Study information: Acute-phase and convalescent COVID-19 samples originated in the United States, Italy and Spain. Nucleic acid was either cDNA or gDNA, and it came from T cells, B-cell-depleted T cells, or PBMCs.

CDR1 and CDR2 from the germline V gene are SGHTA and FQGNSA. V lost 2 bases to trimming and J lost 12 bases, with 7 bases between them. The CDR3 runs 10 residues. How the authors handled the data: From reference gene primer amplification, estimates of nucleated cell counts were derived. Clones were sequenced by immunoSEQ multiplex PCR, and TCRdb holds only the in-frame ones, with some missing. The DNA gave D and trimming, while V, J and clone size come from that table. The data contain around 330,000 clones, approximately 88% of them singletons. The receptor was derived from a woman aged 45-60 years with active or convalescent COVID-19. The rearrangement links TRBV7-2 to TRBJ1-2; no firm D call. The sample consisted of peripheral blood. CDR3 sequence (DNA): TGTGCCAGCAGCTTAATAGCCGACACCTTC. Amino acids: CASSLIADTF.